These 28 T cell receptor beta chains originate from one sample sequenced in a study of T cells in Graves' hyperthyroidism and ophthalmopathy. TCR beta CDR3 region amplification was performed from RNA transcripts. The primer set for the first-round RT-PCR of the TCR CDR3 was HTBI. One entry per CDR3 protein results from TCRdb running MiXCR on the multiplex PCR reads. The sample yields 450,000 to 600,000 distinct CDR3 sequences, about 20% seen once. Sequenced sample: blood. These receptors originate from a man between 35 and 55 years old with Graves' ophthalmopathy.

There are a few counts of this clonotype. The rearrangement links TRBV20-1 to TRBJ2-7, with D tentatively TRBD1 or TRBD2 (5 bases each). The CDR3 covers 16 residues. Trimming shortened V by 3 bases and J by 0 bases, and 18 bases separated the two germline ends. Germline V gives CDR1 DFQATT, CDR2 SNEGSKA (reference sequence). CDR3 residues: CSARGLSGTSSYEQYF. The CDR3 DNA is TGCAGTGCTAGGGGCCTGTCCGGGACCTCCTCCTACGAGCAGTACTTC.

This clonotype was seen more than once but under ten times. The V and J genes are TRBV18 and TRBJ2-2, with a tentative D call TRBD2 (5 bases). CDR1 is KGHSH and CDR2 is LQKENI in the germline V gene. The V end was cut by 3 bases, the J end by 6 bases, with 17 bases between. This CDR3 has 16 residues. The CDR3 here is CASSPPGVGDAGELFF. As DNA, the CDR3 is TGTGCCAGCTCACCGCCCGGGGTAGGAGACGCCGGGGAGCTGTTTTTT.

The rearrangement uses TRBV4-1 and TRBJ1-2; 8 bases are a match to TRBD1. V gave up 1 base and J gave up 8 bases; unmatched junction bases: 12. This CDR3 comprises 16 residues. CDR1 is MGHRA and CDR2 is YSYEKL in the germline V gene. CDR3 amino acids: CASSQGTGTRDRGYTF. CDR3 DNA: TGCGCCAGCAGCCAAGGGACAGGGACTCGGGATAGGGGCTACACCTTC.

The rearrangement links TRBV18 to TRBJ1-6; possible D gene TRBD1, 5 bases. The V and J ends lost 2 bases and 6 bases respectively, with 17 bases between them. This CDR3 is built from 17 residues. Germline CDR1 reads KGHSH; CDR2 reads LQKENI. CDR3: CASSPLGVQGANSPLHF. For the CDR3, the DNA is TGTGCCAGCTCACCATTAGGTGTCCAGGGCGCTAATTCACCCCTCCACTTT. The full variable domain, rest sourced from reference TRBV18 and TRBJ1-6, is NAGVMQNPRHLVRRRGQEARLRCSPMKGHSHVYWYRQLPEEGLKFMVYLQKENIIDESGMPKERFSAEFPKEGPSILRIQQVVRGDSAAYFCASSPLGVQGANSPLHFGNGTRLTVT.

In this sample, this clonotype turned up a few times. The chain combines TRBV2 with TRBJ1-6, with 10 bases identical to TRBD1. CDR1 SNHLY and CDR2 FYNNEI come from the germline V gene. The V and J ends lost 8 bases and 7 bases, in that order; junction bases with no gene match: 5. The CDR3 covers 14 residues. The CDR3 DNA reads TGTGCCAGCGGGGGACAGGGGATGAATTCACCCCTCCACTTT. Its protein is CASGGQGMNSPLHF.

The CDR3 sequence is CASRVSAVYEQYF. DNA of the CDR3: TGTGCCAGCAGAGTGAGTGCAGTCTACGAGCAGTACTTC. The chain couples TRBV28 to TRBJ2-7, with no clear D. Germline lookup yields CDR1 MDHEN and CDR2 SYDVKM. The ends were cut back, 6 bases at V and 3 bases at J, with 12 bases in the middle. This CDR3 comprises 13 residues.

CDR3 region: CAWGGLAATGELFF. CDR3 coding DNA: TGTGCCTGGGGGGGACTAGCGGCCACCGGGGAGCTGTTTTTT. The rearrangement joins TRBV30 to TRBJ2-2, with 11 bases lining up with TRBD2. CDR3 length: 14 residues. The V segment lost 5 bases and the J segment 4 bases; nucleotides outside the gene matches: 3. Germline V lookup: CDR1 GTSNPN, CDR2 SVGIG (reference sequence).

Only a few counts were recorded for this clonotype. The chain is built from TRBV3-1 and TRBJ2-7, with D maybe TRBD1 (5 bases). The CDR3 is 14 amino acids. The germline gives CDR1 LGHDT, CDR2 YNNKEL (reference sequence). Deletions cut 0 bases from V and 5 bases from J, with 11 bases between. The CDR3 region is CASSQDRKGDEQYF. Written as DNA, the CDR3 is TGTGCCAGCAGCCAAGACCGAAAAGGGGACGAGCAGTACTTC.

As to this clonotype: Being one base from a much bigger clone, this may be a read error. This chain uses TRBV2 with TRBJ2-1, with D perhaps being TRBD1 or TRBD2 (5 bases each). The DNA end lines up better with TRBJ2-7; the J call may be wrong. There are 16 residues in the CDR3. Germline CDR1 is SNHLY and CDR2 is FYNNEI. CDR3 DNA: TGTGCCAGCAGTGAAGCTCCGGGACCCTCCTACAATGAGCAGTACTTC. Translation gives CASSEAPGPSYNEQYF.

Many counts were recorded for this clonotype. The chain uses TRBV11-3 and TRBJ1-1; 8 bases line up with TRBD1. The CDR3 totals 16 residues. With 5 bases clipped from V and 4 bases from J, the junction kept 12 bases outside the gene matches. Germline assignment: CDR1 SGHNT and CDR2 YENEEA. The CDR3 nucleotides read TGTGCCAGCAGCCGTTCCAGGGGGCGGTGGAGCACTGAAGCTTTCTTT. It encodes CASSRSRGRWSTEAFF.

The CDR3 coding sequence is TGTGCCAGCAGCCAGGCGGGGAATACGCAGTATTTT. Its protein is CASSQAGNTQYF. The V gene is TRBV5-6, the J gene TRBJ2-3; maybe TRBD2 (6 bases). The V and J ends lost 4 bases and 7 bases respectively, with 10 bases between them. This CDR3 has 12 residues. Germline-derived CDR1 and CDR2 are SGHDT and YYEEEE.

This clonotype was seen many times. CDR3 residues: CASSPLPDRATEAFF. The CDR3 region has the DNA TGTGCCAGCAGTCCCTTACCTGACAGAGCCACTGAAGCTTTCTTT. The chain couples TRBV28 to TRBJ1-1, with a possible D match to TRBD1 (5 bases). Germline loops: CDR1 MDHEN, CDR2 SYDVKM. Trimming pared 5 bases from V and 4 bases from J, leaving 17 bases between. The CDR3 runs 15 residues.

This clonotype turned up a few times. The V call is TRBV5-4, the J call TRBJ2-5, with D perhaps matching TRBD1 or TRBD2 (5 bases each). Trimming cost V 4 bases and J 5 bases, with 15 bases left between them. This CDR3 comprises 14 residues. Germline CDR1 is SGHNT and CDR2 is YYREEE (reference sequence). Here the CDR3 reads CASSGTEFLETQYF. The CDR3 nucleotides are TGTGCCAGCAGCGGGACCGAATTTCTGGAGACCCAGTACTTC.

This clonotype was recorded at least ten times. V is TRBV7-8 and J is TRBJ2-7, with TRBD1 matching 9 bases. The germline CDR1 and CDR2 sequences are SGHVS and FQNEAQ. V gave up 5 bases and J gave up 2 bases; unmatched junction bases: 7. This CDR3 has 15 amino acids. CDR3 nucleotide sequence: TGTGCCAGCAGCCCGACCGGGACAGGGCCCTACGAGCAGTACTTC. Protein product: CASSPTGTGPYEQYF.

This clonotype was observed at least ten times. The chain carries TRBV20-1 and TRBJ1-1, with D unclear. This CDR3 spans 15 amino acids. CDR1 is DFQATT and CDR2 is SNEGSKA in the germline V gene (reference sequence). V was shortened by 3 bases and J by 2 bases, with 16 bases between the two germline ends. This CDR3 is CSASISGRGNTEAFF. CDR3 nucleotides: TGCAGTGCTAGTATCTCCGGTCGTGGCAACACTGAAGCTTTCTTT.

Turning to this clonotype: Relative to the germline gene, one junction end is altered; a read error may explain this. V gene TRBV5-1 combines with J gene TRBJ1-1; TRBD1 matches 7 bases. The germline V gene has CDR1 SGHRS and CDR2 YFSETQ. This CDR3 spans 14 amino acids. The CDR3 DNA reads as TGTGCCAGCAGCTTACGACAGGGAAGCGCTGAAGCTTTCTTT. Its protein is CASSLRQGSAEAFF.

The chain recombines TRBV7-3 with TRBJ1-1; 8 positions agree with TRBD1. This CDR3 has 13 amino acids. Germline CDR1 reads SGHTA; CDR2 reads FQGTGA. The V segment lost 4 bases and the J segment 7 bases; nucleotides outside the gene matches: 5. The CDR3 region has the DNA TGTGCCAGCAGCTCAGGGGGCATGGGTGAAGCTTTCTTT. Translated: CASSSGGMGEAFF.

The J gene is TRBJ1-1, the V gene TRBV19; TRBD1 might be the D (6 bases). The V gene lost 7 bases and the J gene lost 4 bases, with 22 bases spanning the gap. The CDR3 is 16 residues long. Germline values: CDR1 LNHDA, CDR2 SQIVND (reference sequence). Here the CDR3 DNA reads TGTGCCAGTAAAAATACCGTTCAGGGGTACGGCACTGAAGCTTTCTTT. It encodes CASKNTVQGYGTEAFF.

This clonotype turned up a few times. The chain recombines TRBV6-7 with TRBJ1-1, with 7 bases matching TRBD1. Being an ORF, TRBV6-7 has a function that is uncertain. This CDR3 is 14 amino acids long. The V segment lost 7 bases and the J segment 7 bases; nucleotides outside the gene matches: 12. The CDR3 loop is CASKGGSVLREAFF. In DNA form, the CDR3 reads TGTGCCAGCAAAGGGGGCTCCGTGTTGCGTGAAGCTTTCTTT.

The J gene is TRBJ2-3, the V gene TRBV29-1, with 9 bases that match TRBD2. This CDR3 comprises 12 residues. The germline CDR1 and CDR2 sequences are SQVTM and ANQGSEA. The trim removed 7 bases at V and 5 bases at J, leaving 4 bases unmatched. CDR3: CSALLAGDTQYF. CDR3 coding DNA: TGCAGCGCCCTACTAGCGGGAGATACGCAGTATTTT.

The chain joins TRBV5-5 to TRBJ2-3, with D unresolved. The CDR3 sequence is 14 residues long. V was cut by 3 bases and J by 1 base, with 9 bases left in between. Germline V lookup: CDR1 SGHKS, CDR2 YYEKEE (reference sequence). For the CDR3, the DNA is TGTGCCAGCAGCTGGAGTAGTGGCACAGATACGCAGTATTTT. Translating gives CASSWSSGTDTQYF.

In this sample, this clonotype turned up many times. The chain uses TRBV6-1 and TRBJ2-5, with 10 positions matching TRBD2. The CDR3 has 15 amino acids. Germline V lookup: CDR1 MNHNS, CDR2 SASEGT. V lost 7 bases and J lost 2; bases outside the gene matches: 7. The CDR3 DNA follows: TGTGCCAGCAATACAGGACTAGCGGTACAAGAGACCCAGTACTTC. Translating gives CASNTGLAVQETQYF.

On this clonotype: A single base separates this from a much larger clone, so it may be a read error. The chain couples TRBV7-2 to TRBJ1-5, with D possibly TRBD1 on 6 matching bases. This CDR3 has 15 amino acids. The V end lost 5 bases, the J end lost 6 bases, and 17 bases lay between the germline ends. Germline-derived CDR1 and CDR2 are SGHTA and FQGNSA. CDR3 bases: TGTGCCAGCAGCCCCGGCGGACAGCCCAGTCAGCCCCAGCATTTT. It is translated as CASSPGGQPSQPQHF.

This sequence joins TRBV20-1 and TRBJ2-5; 10 bases match TRBD2. V trimming: 5 bases; J trimming: 4 bases; junction bases outside the gene matches: 10. The CDR3 extends over 15 amino acids. Germline-derived CDR1 and CDR2 are DFQATT and SNEGSKA (reference sequence). For the CDR3, the DNA is TGCAGTGCTCGTAGTAGCGGGGGGTTCCGAGAGACCCAGTACTTC. Protein sequence: CSARSSGGFRETQYF.

This clonotype was seen repeatedly, ten times or more. V is TRBV11-2 and J is TRBJ1-1, with a possible D match to TRBD1 (5 bases). Germline CDR1 reads SGHAT; CDR2 reads FQNNGV. V was shortened by 11 bases and J by 7 bases, with 23 bases between the two germline ends. This CDR3 contains 14 residues. CDR3: CASLRQMPGGEAFF. The CDR3 DNA reads TGTGCCTCCCTAAGGCAGATGCCGGGGGGTGAAGCTTTCTTT.

This clonotype was counted many times. The rearrangement uses TRBV6-1 and TRBJ2-7; 15 nucleotides align to TRBD2. The CDR3 extends over 18 amino acids. V shed 6 bases, J shed 5 bases, and the junction held 14 bases outside the gene matches. Germline V gene sequence: CDR1 MNHNS, CDR2 SASEGT. The DNA for the CDR3 is TGTGCCAGCAGGTCAGCCGGCGGACTAGCGGGGGGGCAGGACGAGCAGTACTTC. Its protein is CASRSAGGLAGGQDEQYF.

In this sample, this clonotype turned up a few times. The chain combines TRBV5-1 with TRBJ2-7; D gene unclear. The CDR3 runs 13 residues. Trimming took 4 bases from V and 0 from J, leaving 8 bases between them. Germline CDR1 reads SGHRS; CDR2 reads YFSETQ. The CDR3 sequence: CASSVPSSYEQYF. In DNA form, the CDR3 reads TGCGCCAGCAGCGTCCCGAGCTCCTACGAGCAGTACTTC.

This clonotype was seen more than once but under ten times. This chain uses TRBV7-9 with TRBJ1-2; tentatively, D is TRBD1 (6 bases). This CDR3 contains 13 residues. Germline assignment: CDR1 SEHNR and CDR2 FQNEAQ (reference sequence). Trimming stripped 4 bases from V and 8 bases from J, with 14 bases between. CDR3 DNA sequence: TGTGCCAGCAGCTCAGGACAGTTTGGCGGCTACACCTTC. Amino acids: CASSSGQFGGYTF.